This T cell receptor beta chain appears in the sequencing data of a study of breast tumors, draining lymph nodes, adjacent tissues. The study, taken as a whole, reports: Findings are consistent with lymph node origin and intratumoral expansion of most tumor T cells. Tumor repertoires ranked between lymph nodes and nontumor tissue in diversity, with V and J gene preferences. Luminal-like breast cancer showed significantly greater tumor-nontumor repertoire similarity than basal-like breast cancer did.

Samples came from axillary lymph nodes draining the breast cancer. TCRdb reanalysed the multiplex PCR reads using MiXCR and keeps one entry per CDR3 protein. The sample includes approximately 230,000 distinct CDR3 sequences, under 40% of them seen just once. Per the germline V gene, CDR1 is LNHDA and CDR2 is SQIVND (reference sequence). The CDR3 sequence is 15 residues long. J lost 1 base, V lost 6 bases, and 6 bases had no gene match. This clonotype was seen at least ten times. What it binds is unknown. This chain connects TRBV19 to TRBJ1-5, with 7 positions matching TRBD1. Sequencing used axillary lymph node tissue. This receptor was identified in a female donor with breast cancer. Some clones in this sample may be carry-over from other donors' samples. This chain's CDR3 is CASRTTGQSNQPQHF. The DNA for the CDR3 is TGTGCCAGTAGGACTACGGGACAGAGCAATCAGCCCCAGCATTTT.